The present entry profiles one T cell receptor (beta chain) with its context. Its matching antigen is unknown. A multiplex PCR was run with 60 Vbeta primers and 13 Jbeta primers. Sequenced by immunoSEQ multiplex PCR; TCRdb stores in-frame clones only, minus some. The profile shows 150,000 to 200,000 clones, 75% of them singletons. This specimen comes from a study of cytomegalovirus exposure and HLA in healthy donors. Findings and caveats of the study: It was only CMV serostatus that was available as immune exposure information.

This CDR3 has 13 residues. From germline, CDR1 is SGHKS and CDR2 YYEKEE (reference sequence). The V end lost 2 bases, the J end lost 5 bases, and 10 bases lay between the germline ends. The clonotype originates from a woman aged 50 to 60 in good health and CMV-seropositive. The chain carries TRBV5-5 and TRBJ2-5; D remains ambiguous. Material for sequencing was PBMCs. CDR3 region: CASSFSLTETQYF. For the CDR3, the DNA is TGTGCCAGCAGCTTTAGTCTTACGGAGACCCAGTACTTC.